This T cell receptor (beta chain) derives from a study of blood T cells in healthy people across ages. The authors ran a second PCR of roughly 7 to 11 cycles using a sample-barcoded 5' primer and a J-beta primer mix. Using its own MiXCR run on the 5' RACE reads, TCRdb lists one record per CDR3 protein. The table has about 1,500,000 distinct CDR3 sequences, under 30% seen once. V lost 5 bases and J lost 3, with 16 bases in between. This CDR3 has 15 residues. The germline V gene encodes CDR1 SGHTA and CDR2 FQGNSA. This clonotype was recorded at least ten times. The people who gave samples were healthy Caucasians from Russia, aged about 6 to 100.

Specimen: blood. This TCR derives from a woman aged 25 to 39 in good health. V gene TRBV7-2 combines with J gene TRBJ2-5; either TRBD1 or TRBD2 may fit D (5 bases each). CDR3 nucleotides: TGTGCCAGCAGCCTAACACCGGGACCTGAAGAGACCCAGTACTTC. Translated, it gives CASSLTPGPEETQYF.